This T cell receptor (beta chain) came from a study of metastatic and nonmetastatic thyroid tumors. Study-wide background: Repertoire comparisons spanned blood and tumor or nodule tissue from malignant and benign thyroid patients.

Study conclusions and caveats: Significantly greater TCR beta diversity was reportedly found in malignant thyroid tumors than in benign nodules (in blood and tumor).

Patients were all untreated before their thyroid surgery. In the authors' workflow: Construction of a distant-metastasis classifier for papillary thyroid cancer relied on CDR3 differences across clinicopathological groups. TCRdb re-clonotyped the PCR reads through MiXCR. These V and J calls originate from TCRdb's pipeline instead of the authors' own analysis. The data contain 16,000 or so clones, roughly 26% of them seen just once; the ten biggest clones take up about 10%. There are 17 residues in the CDR3. Germline CDR1 is LNHDA and CDR2 is SQIVND (reference sequence). With 3 bases removed from V and 4 bases from J, the gap between germline ends came to 21 bases. A note on this clone: Its target is not known.

Sequences were obtained from adjacent normal tissue. The V call is TRBV19, the J call TRBJ1-1, with D possibly being TRBD1 (5 bases). The receptor was isolated from a female donor with papillary thyroid cancer or a benign thyroid nodule (not recorded which). Some clones in this sample may be carry-over from other donors' samples. The CDR3 here is CASSISLASTGGTEAFF. DNA of the CDR3: TGTGCCAGTAGTATCTCTCTAGCCTCGACCGGGGGCACTGAAGCTTTCTTT.